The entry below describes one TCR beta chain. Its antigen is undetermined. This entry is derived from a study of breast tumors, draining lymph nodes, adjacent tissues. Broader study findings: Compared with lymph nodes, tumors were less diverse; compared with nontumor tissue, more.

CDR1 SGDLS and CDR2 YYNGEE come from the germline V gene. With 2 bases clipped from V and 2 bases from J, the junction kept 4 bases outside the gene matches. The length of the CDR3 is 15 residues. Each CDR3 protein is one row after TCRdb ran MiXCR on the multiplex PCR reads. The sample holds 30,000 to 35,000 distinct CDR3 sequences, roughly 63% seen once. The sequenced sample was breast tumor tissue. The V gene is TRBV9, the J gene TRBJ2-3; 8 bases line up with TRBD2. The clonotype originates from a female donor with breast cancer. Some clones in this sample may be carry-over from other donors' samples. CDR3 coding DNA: TGTGCCAGCAGCGTTAGCGGGGCGTTCACAGATACGCAGTATTTT. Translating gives CASSVSGAFTDTQYF.